This TCR beta chain was recorded in a study of blood T cell repertoires in COVID-19. Germline CDR1 SGHRS, CDR2 YFSETQ. Trimming stripped 0 bases from V and 2 bases from J, with 7 bases between. The CDR3 length is 14 residues. The protocol was immunoSEQ multiplex PCR, while the TCRdb copy is restricted to in-frame clones and leaves out a portion. The table includes 100,000 or so clones, about 90% detected once. The TCR was taken from a man between 45 and 60 years old with acute or convalescent COVID-19. Sequencing was carried out using peripheral blood. This chain connects TRBV5-1 to TRBJ2-3, with D tentatively TRBD2 (6 bases). The CDR3 sequence: CASSLEGLTDTQYF. The CDR3 nucleotides read TGCGCCAGCAGCTTGGAGGGACTCACAGATACGCAGTATTTT.